This T cell receptor (beta chain) derives from a study of blood T cells in healthy people across ages. Study details: Roughly one uniquely barcoded beta molecule per two T cells was captured. Study-level findings and limits: It was not known whether donors were CMV positive (a possible confounder of expanded clonotype changes). Across the age range, TCR beta diversity per million T cells fell in a roughly linear way.

On this clonotype itself: Its target is unknown.

The ends were cut back, 10 bases at V and 3 bases at J, with 21 bases in the middle. CDR3 length: 15 amino acids. Germline V gene lookup returns CDR1 MNHGY and CDR2 SVAAGI. Donation came from healthy Caucasian individuals in Russia who were aged roughly 6 to 95. Using a J-beta primer mix together with a sample-barcoded 5' primer, a second PCR was run for roughly 6 to 11 cycles. TCRdb reanalysed the 5' RACE reads using MiXCR and keeps one entry per CDR3 protein. The table records approximately 2,000,000 distinct CDR3 sequences, approximately 40% of them present only once. Sample: blood. The V gene is TRBV6-9, the J gene TRBJ1-1; D uncertain. This TCR was recovered from a human donor in good health. CDR3 loop: CATTKETSFDTEAFF. CDR3 sequence (DNA): TGTGCCACGACAAAGGAAACAAGTTTTGACACTGAAGCTTTCTTT.